These T cell receptor beta chains were read from a single sample in a study of CD8+ T cells in alopecia areata. The table came from immunoSEQ multiplex PCR; TCRdb's copy has only in-frame clones and leaves some out. The sample has 100,000 to 130,000 clones, around 59% seen once. Material: CD8+ T cells sorted from blood. These receptors all come from a human donor in good health. The CDR3 runs from the conserved cysteine through the conserved F or W. The D gene is left open where the match is weak. Size tells how often a clone was seen (once, few, many) or the class of an expanded clone, and some rows leave it out.

cdr3_aa | cdr3_nt | j_call | cdr3_length | v_call | clone_size | d_call
CAWSVEPSYGYTF | TGTGCCTGGAGTGTAGAACCCTCCTATGGCTACACCTTC | TRBJ1-2 | 13 | TRBV30 | . | .
CASSLAETQYF | TGTGCCAGCAGTTTGGCGGAGACCCAGTACTTC | TRBJ2-5 | 11 | TRBV28 | few | .
CSSRVHDQPQHF | TGCAGTTCCAGGGTCCATGATCAGCCCCAGCATTTT | TRBJ1-5 | 12 | TRBV29-1 | few | .
CASEGGQYNEQFF | TGTGCCAGCGAGGGGGGCCAGTACAATGAGCAGTTCTTC | TRBJ2-1 | 13 | TRBV11-2 | . | .
CASSLGGGEQFF | TGTGCCAGCAGCTTAGGGGGCGGTGAGCAGTTCTTC | TRBJ2-1 | 12 | TRBV7-8 | . | .
CASSLILATSTDTQYF | TGTGCCAGCAGCCTAATTCTGGCGACTAGCACAGATACGCAGTATTTT | TRBJ2-3 | 16 | TRBV11-2 | . | .
CAWSVYTYDPNTGELFF | TGTGCCTGGAGTGTATATACCTATGATCCGAACACCGGGGAGCTGTTTTTT | TRBJ2-2 | 17 | TRBV30 | . | .
CASSLVTLGIQYF | TGTGCCAGCAGCTTAGTGACCCTAGGCATTCAGTACTTC | TRBJ2-4 | 13 | TRBV11-2 | . | .
CASSLRVAPATDTQYF | TGCGCCAGCAGCCTCCGTGTGGCCCCGGCCACAGATACGCAGTATTTT | TRBJ2-3 | 16 | TRBV4-3 | . | .
CASSFQGATYNEQFF | TGTGCCAGTAGTTTCCAGGGGGCCACCTACAATGAGCAGTTCTTC | TRBJ2-1 | 15 | TRBV19 | medium-sized | TRBD1
CSVGLLHTQYF | TGCAGTGTGGGGCTTTTGCATACGCAGTATTTT | TRBJ2-3 | 11 | TRBV20-1 | . | .
CASSSTGGNQETQYF | TGTGCCAGCAGCTCGACAGGGGGAAATCAAGAGACCCAGTACTTC | TRBJ2-5 | 15 | TRBV7-6 | . | TRBD1
CASSPGQATGELFF | TGTGCCAGCAGCCCAGGCCAGGCCACCGGGGAGCTGTTTTTT | TRBJ2-2 | 14 | TRBV7-2 | . | .
CATSSPLNRLPNQPQHF | TGTGCCACCAGCAGCCCCCTAAACCGGTTACCAAATCAGCCCCAGCATTTT | TRBJ1-5 | 17 | TRBV15 | . | .
CSVSGDPSGANVLTF | TGCAGCGTCTCGGGAGACCCCTCTGGGGCCAACGTCCTGACTTTC | TRBJ2-6 | 15 | TRBV29-1 | few | .
CASSLEEDRASGEQYF | TGTGCCAGCAGCTTGGAGGAGGACAGGGCGTCTGGCGAGCAGTACTTC | TRBJ2-7 | 16 | TRBV5-6 | . | TRBD1
CASSAPGAENTGELFF | TGCGCCAGCAGCGCGCCGGGGGCAGAGAACACCGGGGAGCTGTTTTTT | TRBJ2-2 | 16 | TRBV4-1 | few | .
CASSPRGRGWDEQFF | TGTGCCAGCTCACCACGGGGAAGAGGATGGGATGAGCAGTTCTTC | TRBJ2-1 | 15 | TRBV18 | . | .
CASSGDRDHPSTDTQYF | TGTGCCAGCAGTGGCGACAGAGATCATCCTAGCACAGATACGCAGTATTTT | TRBJ2-3 | 17 | TRBV2 | . | .
CASSQGSGSGGELFF | TGCGCCAGCAGCCAAGGTTCAGGGTCCGGCGGGGAGCTGTTTTTT | TRBJ2-2 | 15 | TRBV4-3 | few | .
CASKQAVTQYF | TGTGCCAGCAAACAGGCAGTGACCCAGTACTTC | TRBJ2-5 | 11 | TRBV28 | few | .
CASSAGTGEETQYF | TGTGCCAGCAGCGCTGGGACAGGTGAAGAGACCCAGTACTTC | TRBJ2-5 | 14 | TRBV7-3 | few | TRBD1
CASLRTGSYEQYF | TGTGCCAGCCTTCGGACAGGGTCCTACGAGCAGTACTTC | TRBJ2-7 | 13 | TRBV5-6 | . | TRBD1
CASSLVFPPTSGANVLTF | TGTGCCAGCAGCTTAGTCTTTCCTCCAACCTCTGGGGCCAACGTCCTGACTTTC | TRBJ2-6 | 18 | TRBV7-2 | . | .
CATSTTFGTGGLEQYF | TGTGCCACCAGCACTACCTTCGGGACAGGGGGTCTCGAGCAGTACTTC | TRBJ2-7 | 16 | TRBV15 | . | TRBD1
CASSEFGLQETQYF | TGTGCCAGCAGTGAATTCGGACTTCAAGAGACCCAGTACTTC | TRBJ2-5 | 14 | TRBV25-1 | . | .
CASTREGLAYEQYF | TGTGCCAGCACCAGGGAGGGCTTGGCCTACGAGCAGTACTTC | TRBJ2-7 | 14 | TRBV7-9 | few | TRBD2
CASSSALFSAGVLTQYF | TGTGCCAGCAGCTCGGCTCTTTTCTCGGCAGGGGTCTTAACCCAGTACTTC | TRBJ2-5 | 17 | TRBV7-9 | few | .
CASSSATLTSPAEQFF | TGTGCCAGCAGCTCCGCGACACTAACTAGCCCGGCGGAGCAGTTCTTC | TRBJ2-1 | 16 | TRBV7-8 | . | .
CASSQPGRSYEQYF | TGCGCCAGCAGCCAGCCGGGACGGTCCTACGAGCAGTACTTC | TRBJ2-7 | 14 | TRBV4-1 | few | .
CASRAGPSSTDTQYF | TGTGCCAGCAGGGCGGGACCATCGAGCACAGATACGCAGTATTTT | TRBJ2-3 | 15 | TRBV2 | . | .
CASQPGQGFIETQYF | TGTGCCAGCCAACCGGGACAGGGGTTTATCGAGACCCAGTACTTC | TRBJ2-5 | 15 | TRBV28 | . | TRBD1
CASSGLTGYTF | TGTGCCAGCAGCGGACTTACTGGCTACACCTTC | TRBJ1-2 | 11 | TRBV9 | . | .
CASSDVGGHYGYTF | TGTGCCAGCAGTGATGTCGGGGGGCACTATGGCTACACCTTC | TRBJ1-2 | 14 | TRBV2 | few | .
CASSTTGAKNIQYF | TGCGCCAGCAGCACGACGGGAGCCAAAAACATTCAGTACTTC | TRBJ2-4 | 14 | TRBV5-1 | . | .
CSVDVRGSSTSSYEQYF | TGCAGCGTGGACGTCAGGGGGTCCTCTACATCATCCTACGAGCAGTACTTC | TRBJ2-7 | 17 | TRBV29-1 | . | TRBD1
CASSPAGLAVGEQYF | TGCGCCAGCAGCCCAGCGGGACTAGCGGTCGGCGAGCAGTACTTC | TRBJ2-7 | 15 | TRBV5-1 | . | TRBD2
CASSSGGRNEQFF | TGTGCCAGCAGCTCGGGGGGGCGAAATGAGCAGTTCTTC | TRBJ2-1 | 13 | TRBV9 | few | TRBD2
CASSWVTEGPGHGYTF | TGTGCCAGCAGCTGGGTTACCGAAGGACCAGGCCATGGCTACACCTTC | TRBJ1-2 | 16 | TRBV5-6 | few | .
CASSFSSALSYEQYF | TGTGCCAGCAGTTTTAGTTCCGCTCTGTCCTACGAGCAGTACTTC | TRBJ2-7 | 15 | TRBV27 | . | .
CASSSKRTGFHGYTF | TGTGCCAGCAGCTCCAAACGGACAGGCTTCCATGGCTACACCTTC | TRBJ1-2 | 15 | TRBV9 | . | TRBD1
CASSFGGVQETQYF | TGTGCCAGCAGCTTTGGGGGGGTCCAAGAGACCCAGTACTTC | TRBJ2-5 | 14 | TRBV7-2 | . | TRBD2
CASSSDYNSYEQYF | TGTGCCAGCAGCTCGGACTATAACTCCTACGAGCAGTACTTC | TRBJ2-7 | 14 | TRBV5-6 | . | .
CSVAGLAGYTDTQYF | TGCAGCGTCGCGGGACTAGCGGGTTACACAGATACGCAGTATTTT | TRBJ2-3 | 15 | TRBV29-1 | few | TRBD2
CASSLPGFEQFF | TGCGCCAGCAGCTTACCGGGATTCGAGCAGTTCTTC | TRBJ2-1 | 12 | TRBV5-1 | once | .
CASSLSPQGGESPLHF | TGTGCCAGCAGCTTGAGTCCCCAGGGCGGGGAATCACCCCTCCACTTT | TRBJ1-6 | 16 | TRBV5-6 | . | .
CASSYGTSGGPETQYF | TGTGCCAGCAGTTACGGGACTAGCGGGGGGCCGGAGACCCAGTACTTC | TRBJ2-5 | 16 | TRBV6-5 | . | TRBD2
CASNQRGNQPQHF | TGTGCCAGTAATCAGAGGGGCAATCAGCCCCAGCATTTT | TRBJ1-5 | 13 | TRBV19 | few | .
CASSQDNRGPNEQFF | TGTGCCAGCAGCCAAGATAACAGGGGGCCCAATGAGCAGTTCTTC | TRBJ2-1 | 15 | TRBV4-2 | . | TRBD1
CASSTTGLLDYGYTF | TGTGCCAGCAGCACAACAGGGTTGCTCGACTATGGCTACACCTTC | TRBJ1-2 | 15 | TRBV27 | . | .
CASSVGATGVTYEQYF | TGTGCCAGCAGCGTAGGGGCGACAGGAGTGACCTACGAGCAGTACTTC | TRBJ2-7 | 16 | TRBV9 | . | .
CASSLAGRVYEQYF | TGTGCCAGCAGCTTAGCTGGCAGGGTCTACGAGCAGTACTTC | TRBJ2-7 | 14 | TRBV7-9 | . | .
CASSPRTSGFGELFF | TGTGCCAGCAGCCCCCGGACTAGCGGATTCGGGGAGCTGTTTTTT | TRBJ2-2 | 15 | TRBV7-9 | . | TRBD2
CASSDPSGGPSFHEQYF | TGTGCCAGCAGTGACCCTTCGGGGGGCCCATCCTTCCACGAGCAGTACTTC | TRBJ2-7 | 17 | TRBV6-1 | . | .
CASSLVQGTYNEQFF | TGTGCCAGCAGCTTAGTTCAGGGTACCTACAATGAGCAGTTCTTC | TRBJ2-1 | 15 | TRBV7-6 | . | .
CASSPNRGEGTEAFF | TGTGCCAGCAGCCCAAACAGGGGCGAGGGAACTGAAGCTTTCTTT | TRBJ1-1 | 15 | TRBV13 | . | TRBD1
CASLTGRPYEQYF | TGTGCCAGCTTGACAGGACGGCCCTACGAGCAGTACTTC | TRBJ2-7 | 13 | TRBV2 | . | .
CASRERSFNTGELFF | TGTGCCAGCAGAGAAAGAAGTTTTAACACCGGGGAGCTGTTTTTT | TRBJ2-2 | 15 | TRBV2 | . | .
CASSLSWGYEQYF | TGTGCCAGCAGTTTATCTTGGGGCTACGAGCAGTACTTC | TRBJ2-7 | 13 | TRBV27 | . | .